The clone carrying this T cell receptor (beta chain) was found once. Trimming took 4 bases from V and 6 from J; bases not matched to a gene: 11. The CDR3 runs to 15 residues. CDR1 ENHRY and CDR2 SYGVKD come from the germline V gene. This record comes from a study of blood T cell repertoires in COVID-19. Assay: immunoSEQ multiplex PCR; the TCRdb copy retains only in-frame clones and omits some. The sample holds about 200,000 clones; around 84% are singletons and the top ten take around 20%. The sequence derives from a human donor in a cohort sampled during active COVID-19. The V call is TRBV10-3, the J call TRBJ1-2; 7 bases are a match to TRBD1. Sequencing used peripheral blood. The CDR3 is CAISGLPGQPDGYTF. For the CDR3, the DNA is TGTGCCATCAGTGGCCTCCCGGGACAGCCGGATGGCTACACCTTC.